This record covers a single TCR beta chain. The specificity of this receptor is unknown. It has no much larger one-base neighbor in the sample; base qualities were not kept. The sample originates from a study of post-analysis software for immune sequencing data (dated by TCRdb to between 2014 and 2017). Study-level background: Recorded disease courses included relapsing-remitting, secondary progressive and progressive-relapsing multiple sclerosis, with some patients lacking subtype annotation. A subset of samples was prepared in parallel using single-end sample barcoding, then pooled and co-amplified after Illumina adapter ligation. The patient repertoires were compared against fewer than twelve previously published healthy control repertoires obtained from donors aged 6 to 25 years. General conclusions and limits of the study: Direct clustering with F measure showed strong co-clustering of samples prepared in the same batch, prompting a batch-effect correction. The control group was slightly older than the multiple sclerosis patient group. Significantly lower normalized Chao1 diversity was found in multiple sclerosis patients than in controls, suggesting substantial peripheral T-cell clonal expansion.

Library creation used PCR. Sequencing was carried out with an Illumina HiSeq 2500. Unique molecular identifiers were incorporated into TCR beta cDNA libraries to reduce PCR and sequencing biases. Roughly 500,000 cDNA molecules were obtained per 1 to 10 million input T cells, so each molecule approximated one T cell. The patient libraries were prepared and sequenced using the same protocol as the earlier healthy control dataset. Samples belonging to the same batch were prepared together, multiplexed and sequenced on a shared HiSeq lane. The original pipeline was this. MIGEC was used to process the raw barcoded reads, and molecular identifier groups with only a single read were discarded before consensus assembly and CDR3 extraction. Clonotype tables were post-analysed with VDJtools, and diversity was normalized by down-sampling all datasets to the smallest sample size. To correct batch-related cross-sample contamination, repertoire overlap clustering matched CDR3 amino acid sequences but not nucleotide sequences. Through fastp at Q25 and MiXCR, TCRdb rebuilt clones from the public reads, retaining in-frame beta chains. Duplicate CDR3 protein sequences are folded into a single record with the most common DNA and genes. These V and J calls are TCRdb output, not the study's own analysis. The sample has about 820,000 distinct CDR3 sequences on record, approximately 53% of them singletons. The ten largest clones represent under 6% of the sample.

TCR beta repertoires were profiled from peripheral blood of 13 young patients with multiple sclerosis to demonstrate the VDJtools post-analysis software. The patients with multiple sclerosis were children and adolescents between roughly 6 and 17 years of age. The source is a girl between 5 and 17 years old with multiple sclerosis. Sequenced sample: blood.

The CDR3 sequence is CASSQYDYEQYF. The nucleotide sequence reads as follows: TGTGCCAGCAGCCAATATGATTACGAGCAGTACTTC. This chain is built from TRBV14 and TRBJ2-7; the D gene remains uncertain. CDR1 and CDR2 are drawn from the germline V gene: SGHDN, FVKESK. Cut back by 2 bases and 4 bases, the V and J ends lie 6 bases apart. The CDR3 measures 12 amino acids from cysteine to phenylalanine. Just CDR3 DNA is preserved here, 36 bases in frame from base 1.